This TCR beta chain is drawn from a study of glioma-infiltrating T cells after dendritic cell vaccination. Study as a whole: Treatment, given 2003 to 2012, was autologous tumor lysate-pulsed dendritic cell vaccination.

On this clone: Its antigen is currently unknown.

Up to 2 ug genomic DNA was used for TCRB CDR3 amplification. Only in-frame clones appear in the TCRdb table, and some are missing; sequencing was by immunoSEQ multiplex PCR. The sample lists around 90,000 clones, 75% to 90% occurring once. Germline loops: CDR1 SGHDT, CDR2 YYEEEE. V lost 6 bases, J lost 1 base, and 6 bases stayed unmatched. The CDR3 is 14 residues long. Noted time point: after dendritic cell vaccination, including at tumor progression/relapse. General study points: Longer survival after dendritic cell vaccination followed higher pretreatment TIL content.

The chain couples TRBV5-6 to TRBJ1-2; 7 nucleotides line up with TRBD1. This sample comprised blood, obtained after dendritic cell vaccination. The receptor's source is a human donor with glioblastoma. DNA of the CDR3: TGTGCCAGCACCCAACAGGGGCTTAACTATGGCTACACCTTC. Its protein is CASTQQGLNYGYTF.